Sequencing of this T cell receptor beta chain was carried out in a study of T cells in Graves' hyperthyroidism and ophthalmopathy. This clonotype has more than one count but fewer than ten. Thyroid ultrasound and orbital computed tomography, with clinical symptoms and serum thyroxine and TRAb, informed diagnoses. It was 8 to 10 ml of fresh peripheral blood that supplied the PBMCs. TCR beta CDR3 sequences were amplified from RNA transcripts. The HTBI primer set was used in a first-round RT-PCR of the TCR CDR3. TCRdb re-called the multiplex PCR reads with MiXCR, one entry per CDR3 protein. The sample has roughly 170,000 distinct CDR3 sequences, about 9% seen once. Germline values: CDR1 SGHVS, CDR2 FNYEAQ. V shed 4 bases and J 2 bases; nucleotides not matched to a gene: 12. The CDR3 is made up of 18 amino acids.

The sequence was collected from a woman aged 18-29 years with Graves' hyperthyroidism that later progressed to Graves' ophthalmopathy. The chain joins TRBV7-6 to TRBJ2-2; TRBD1 aligns across 8 bases. The sequencing sample was made of blood. CDR3 nucleotide sequence: TGTGCCAGCAGCTCCAGATCCCATGACAGGGGTAACACCGGGGAGCTGTTTTTT. Residues: CASSSRSHDRGNTGELFF.